The present T cell receptor beta chain was sequenced within a study of blood T cell repertoires in COVID-19. Study-level background: The samples span acute and convalescent COVID-19 from the United States, Italy and Spain.

This clone was counted many times. In terms of age and location, participants ranged from roughly 18 to 95 years and lived in approximately 24 US areas. Measured with immunoSEQ multiplex PCR; TCRdb has only the in-frame clones, and not every one. The table includes approximately 250,000 clones, less than 95% detected once. Sequenced input: PBMCs or T cells enriched from blood (not recorded which). The sequence was obtained from a man aged 40-49 years who had been exposed to COVID-19.

CDR3 residues: CASSYVGTGIPHNYGYTF. The CDR3 DNA reads as TGTGCCAGCAGTTACGTCGGGACAGGGATACCCCATAACTATGGCTACACCTTC. The chain employs TRBV6-2 or TRBV6-3 and TRBJ1-2; 9 bases match TRBD1. Trimming cost V 2 bases and J 1 base; bases outside gene matches: 11. This CDR3 contains 18 residues. Germline V gene lookup returns CDR1 MNHEY and CDR2 SVGEGT.